Each of the 31 T cell receptor beta chains below was sequenced from the same sample in a study of T-cell reconstitution after alpha-beta-depleted transplantation in children. Unique molecular identifiers were incorporated when the TCRbeta library was constructed. TCRdb reprocessed the PCR reads with MiXCR, giving one entry per CDR3 protein. The repertoire holds hundreds of thousands of distinct CDR3 sequences, with 10% to 15% as singletons. The sample here was PBMCs, mostly from graft donor cells, taken 360 days after TCRalphabeta/CD19-depleted stem cell transplant. The receptor set was obtained from a male patient between 5 and 17 years old who had a stem cell transplant for acute myeloid leukemia, so the T cells may come from the graft donor.

V and J are TRBV25-1 and TRBJ2-7, with D perhaps TRBD2 (5 bases). In germline, CDR1 is MGHDK, CDR2 SYGVNS. The germline V and J ends were trimmed by 6 bases and 0 bases, with 15 bases remaining between them. This CDR3 is 15 amino acids long. CDR3 sequence: CASRLGGPLSYEQYF. DNA of the CDR3: TGTGCCAGCAGGCTCGGCGGGCCGCTCTCCTACGAGCAGTACTTC.

This clonotype occurred a few times. V gene TRBV4-2 combines with J gene TRBJ2-7, with 7 bases matching TRBD2. The CDR3 extends over 16 amino acids. Per germline, CDR1 LGHNA and CDR2 YNFKEQ. Trimming cost V 0 bases and J 2 bases; bases outside gene matches: 7. The DNA for the CDR3 is TGTGCCAGCAGCCAAGATAACAGCGGGGAACCCTACGAGCAGTACTTC. It specifies CASSQDNSGEPYEQYF.

The chain is built from TRBV4-2 and TRBJ1-4; D unclear. Germline CDR1 is LGHNA and CDR2 is YNFKEQ. V was cut by 1 base and J by 5 bases, with 11 bases left in between. CDR3 size: 15 residues. The CDR3 sequence is CASSQGEGTNEKLFF. The CDR3 DNA sequence: TGTGCCAGCAGCCAAGGAGAGGGCACCAATGAAAAACTGTTTTTT.

This clonotype has only a few counts. The chain combines TRBV27 with TRBJ1-5, with a tentative D call TRBD1 (6 bases). CDR3 length equals 14 residues. The germline V and J ends were trimmed by 5 bases and 3 bases, with 11 bases remaining between them. The germline CDR1 and CDR2 sequences are MNHEY and SMNVEV (reference sequence). In nucleotides, the CDR3 is TGTGCCAGCAGTACAGGGACCACCAATCAGCCCCAGCATTTT. Translating it yields CASSTGTTNQPQHF.

There are a few counts of this clonotype. The chain carries TRBV11-2 and TRBJ2-3; 9 nucleotides line up with TRBD2. Germline-derived CDR1 and CDR2 are SGHAT and FQNNGV. With 3 bases clipped from V and 5 bases from J, the junction kept 12 bases outside the gene matches. CDR3 size: 17 residues. CDR3 in amino acids: CASSFNQAGGGVDTQYF. The CDR3 nucleotides are TGTGCCAGCAGCTTCAATCAAGCGGGAGGAGGGGTAGATACGCAGTATTTT.

This clonotype was seen a handful of times. The DNA of the CDR3 is TGTGCCAGCAGCCTCGGACAGAGTTCTCTCTACGAGCAGTACTTC. Amino acids: CASSLGQSSLYEQYF. This chain connects TRBV6-1 to TRBJ2-7; D perhaps matches TRBD1 (6 bases). V lost 6 bases and J 3 bases, leaving 18 bases between the germline ends. CDR1 and CDR2 from the germline V gene are MNHNS and SASEGT. The CDR3 totals 15 residues.

The sample holds a few counts of this clonotype. This chain joins TRBV30 and TRBJ2-7; D tentatively reads TRBD1 or TRBD2 (5 bases each). The CDR3 is 14 residues long. Trimming cost V 0 bases and J 7 bases, with 16 bases left between them. CDR1 and CDR2 (germline): GTSNPN, SVGIG (reference sequence). The CDR3 region is CAWSVGTNLLEQYF. CDR3 bases: TGTGCCTGGAGTGTCGGGACCAACCTCCTGGAGCAGTACTTC.

This clonotype has a handful of counts. The chain is built from TRBV15 and TRBJ2-2; tentative D call: TRBD1 (5 bases). The ends were cut back, 1 base at V and 2 bases at J, with 8 bases in the middle. The length of the CDR3 is 15 residues. Germline V gene lookup returns CDR1 LNHNV and CDR2 YYDKDF (reference sequence). CDR3 sequence (DNA): TGTGCCACCAGCAGAGGGCGGACAAACACCGGGGAGCTGTTTTTT. As protein: CATSRGRTNTGELFF.

This chain uses TRBV6-5 with TRBJ2-1; a possible D gene is TRBD2 (6 bases). The ends were cut back, 5 bases at V and 7 bases at J, with 12 bases in the middle. In germline, CDR1 is MNHEY, CDR2 SVGAGI. The CDR3 is 13 amino acids. The CDR3 protein is CASSPSSANEQFF. The CDR3, as DNA: TGTGCCAGCAGTCCCTCTAGCGCTAATGAGCAGTTCTTC.

The rearrangement links TRBV4-3 to TRBJ2-3, with a tentative D call TRBD2 (6 bases). The CDR3 is made up of 15 amino acids. Germline CDR1 and CDR2: LGHNA and YSLEER. V was pared by 4 bases and J by 4 bases, with 15 bases between. DNA for the CDR3: TGCGCCAGCAGCCTGCGGGGATATGGGGCAGATACGCAGTATTTT. Translated, it gives CASSLRGYGADTQYF.

There are many counts of this clonotype. The genes are TRBV7-9 and TRBJ2-7; D call uncertain. Germline V lookup: CDR1 SEHNR, CDR2 FQNEAQ (reference sequence). Trimming took 1 base from V and 1 from J, leaving 8 bases between them. CDR3 length equals 14 residues. The CDR3: CASSLDGTSYEQYF. The CDR3 nucleotides are TGTGCCAGCAGCTTAGATGGCACGTCCTACGAGCAGTACTTC. The entire variable domain, with the rest obtained from reference TRBV7-9 and TRBJ2-7, is as follows: DTGVSQNPRHKITKRGQNVTFRCDPISEHNRLYWYRQTLGQGPEFLTYFQNEAQLEKSRLLSDRFSAERPKGSFSTLEIQRTEQGDSAMYLCASSLDGTSYEQYFGPGTRLTVT.

This clonotype was observed a handful of times. This sequence joins TRBV10-3 and TRBJ2-1, with TRBD2 identical over 14 bases. V lost 4 bases, J lost 10 bases, and 3 bases stayed unmatched. There are 14 residues in the CDR3. In germline, CDR1 is ENHRY, CDR2 SYGVKD. The CDR3 region has the DNA TGTGCCATCAGTGGGACTAGCGGGAGGACCGAGCAGTTCTTC. This sequence encodes CAISGTSGRTEQFF.

This clonotype was seen a handful of times. The chain combines TRBV14 with TRBJ2-3; a weak D match, TRBD2 (6 bases). This CDR3 contains 15 residues. CDR1 and CDR2 from the germline V gene are SGHDN and FVKESK. The V gene lost 4 bases and the J gene lost 0 bases, with 11 bases spanning the gap. The CDR3 protein is CASSPISGSTDTQYF. The CDR3 bases are TGTGCCAGCAGCCCGATTAGCGGAAGCACAGATACGCAGTATTTT.

The chain employs TRBV15 and TRBJ2-1; D remains ambiguous. V dropped 0 bases and J dropped 8 bases, with 11 bases sitting between them. Germline lookup yields CDR1 LNHNV and CDR2 YYDKDF (reference sequence). The CDR3 extends over 14 amino acids. The CDR3 is CATSRDGLSDEQFF. The CDR3, as DNA: TGTGCCACCAGCAGAGATGGCCTTTCGGATGAGCAGTTCTTC.

This clonotype has more than one count but fewer than ten. The chain uses TRBV20-1 and TRBJ2-3, with D perhaps matching TRBD2 (5 bases). This CDR3 is built from 12 residues. V shed 6 bases and J shed 7 bases, with 14 bases lying between them. Per germline, CDR1 DFQATT and CDR2 SNEGSKA (reference sequence). In nucleotides, the CDR3 is TGCAGTGCCAGTCATCTAGCTAATACGCAGTATTTT. Translated, it gives CSASHLANTQYF.

This clonotype occurred a few times. The CDR3 loop reads CASSWGPETQYF. The CDR3, as DNA: TGCGCCAGCAGCTGGGGCCCCGAGACCCAGTACTTC. V gene TRBV5-1 combines with J gene TRBJ2-5; a possible D gene is TRBD1 (5 bases). Trimming removed 3 bases at V and 5 bases at J, with 8 bases between. The CDR3 is made up of 12 amino acids. Germline lookup yields CDR1 SGHRS and CDR2 YFSETQ.

The chain uses TRBV20-1 and TRBJ2-7; a weak D match, TRBD2 (5 bases). Germline V gives CDR1 DFQATT, CDR2 SNEGSKA (reference sequence). The length of the CDR3 is 12 residues. V lost 3 bases to trimming and J lost 5 bases, with 11 bases between them. CDR3 nucleotides: TGCAGTGCTAGCGGTTCCGGGAACGAGCAGTACTTC. Its translation: CSASGSGNEQYF.

This clonotype was observed a handful of times. The chain joins TRBV29-1 to TRBJ2-7, with 7 bases lining up with TRBD2. The CDR3 has 16 residues. Germline CDR1 and CDR2: SQVTM and ANQGSEA. With V trimmed by 0 bases and J by 6 bases, 14 bases remained unmatched. The CDR3 loop is CSVEEKFGRALGEQYF. The CDR3 nucleotides are TGCAGCGTTGAAGAGAAGTTTGGGAGGGCCCTAGGCGAGCAGTACTTC.

In its sample, this clonotype was seen a few times. The chain couples TRBV15 to TRBJ2-5, with 8 bases matching TRBD2. V gave up 0 bases and J gave up 5 bases; unmatched junction bases: 11. The length of the CDR3 is 17 residues. Germline V gene data show CDR1 as LNHNV and CDR2 as YYDKDF (reference sequence). The CDR3 sequence is CATSRDTLAGRWETQYF. The CDR3 coding sequence is TGTGCCACCAGCAGAGATACCTTAGCGGGAAGGTGGGAGACCCAGTACTTC.

This clonotype appeared many times. The CDR3 DNA sequence: TGCAGCGTTAGTGAGTTCCAGGGCAGGGCCTTCTCCTACGAGCAGTACTTC. This encodes CSVSEFQGRAFSYEQYF. The chain links TRBV29-1 to TRBJ2-7, with D perhaps TRBD1 (5 bases). Trimming cost V 5 bases and J 0 bases, with 23 bases left between them. CDR3 length: 17 residues. Germline V gene lookup returns CDR1 SQVTM and CDR2 ANQGSEA.

J is TRBJ2-3 and V is TRBV9; 7 nucleotides agree with TRBD2. V shed 3 bases, J shed 4 bases, and the junction held 11 bases outside the gene matches. This CDR3 has 16 residues. Germline V gene sequence: CDR1 SGDLS, CDR2 YYNGEE. CDR3 sequence: CASSASAGTIADTQYF. In DNA, the CDR3 is TGTGCCAGCAGCGCTTCAGCGGGAACGATCGCAGATACGCAGTATTTT.

This clonotype appeared a few times. This chain uses TRBV14 with TRBJ2-1; 10 nucleotides line up with TRBD2. The CDR3 consists of 18 residues. V gave up 4 bases and J gave up 7 bases; unmatched junction bases: 16. The germline CDR1 and CDR2 sequences are SGHDN and FVKESK. The CDR3 reads CASSPLGGRTSGKNEQFF. CDR3 nucleotides: TGTGCCAGCAGCCCATTAGGGGGAAGGACTAGCGGAAAAAATGAGCAGTTCTTC.

The chain has TRBV3-1 and TRBJ2-7, with D hard to call. Trimming stripped 3 bases from V and 4 bases from J, with 16 bases between. From germline, CDR1 is LGHDT and CDR2 YNNKEL (reference sequence). This CDR3 is built from 15 residues. CDR3 DNA: TGTGCCAGCAGCCATTCTTCCCTTAGCTATTACGAGCAGTACTTC. Protein product: CASSHSSLSYYEQYF.

The sample holds a few counts of this clonotype. This chain links TRBV20-1 with TRBJ2-3, with D possibly being TRBD2 (5 bases). The CDR3 consists of 14 residues. Trimming left V 7 bases short and J 4 bases short, with 18 bases between. In germline, CDR1 is DFQATT, CDR2 SNEGSKA (reference sequence). CDR3 DNA sequence: TGCAGTGTTGTGCCCGGGAAGAAGGCAGATACGCAGTATTTT. This encodes CSVVPGKKADTQYF.

This chain links TRBV28 with TRBJ2-3, with TRBD2 as a possible D gene (6 bases). Trimming took 6 bases from V and 1 from J, leaving 11 bases between them. The CDR3 sequence is 14 residues long. Per germline, CDR1 MDHEN and CDR2 SYDVKM. The CDR3 DNA sequence: TGTGCCAGCAGCCCCAGGGAGGGCACAGATACGCAGTATTTT. Encoded protein: CASSPREGTDTQYF.

The chain is built from TRBV14 and TRBJ1-2; unclear D gene. The V gene lost 10 bases and the J gene lost 4 bases, with 16 bases spanning the gap. The CDR3 runs 13 residues. Per germline, CDR1 SGHDN and CDR2 FVKESK. Here the CDR3 reads CANDELLFYGYTF. The CDR3 DNA reads as TGTGCCAACGATGAGCTACTCTTCTATGGCTACACCTTC. Combining the CDR3 with reference TRBV14 and TRBJ1-2 gives the whole variable domain EAGVTQFPSHSVIEKGQTVTLRCDPISGHDNLYWYRRVMGKEIKFLLHFVKESKQDESGMPNNRFLAERTGGTYSTLKVQPAELEDSGVYFCANDELLFYGYTFGSGTRLTVV.

This clonotype was seen a few times. The V gene is TRBV7-2, the J gene TRBJ2-2; TRBD2 might be the D (6 bases). With 7 bases removed from V and 6 bases from J, the gap between germline ends came to 12 bases. CDR3 length: 13 residues. Germline assignment: CDR1 SGHTA and CDR2 FQGNSA. Written as DNA, the CDR3 is TGTGCCAGCACCCTCGGGGGTCCCGGGGAGCTGTTTTTT. Protein sequence: CASTLGGPGELFF.

In this sample, this clonotype turned up many times. This chain uses TRBV5-6 with TRBJ2-6; 7 bases agree with TRBD1. In germline, CDR1 is SGHDT, CDR2 YYEEEE. The V gene end was trimmed by 0 bases and the J gene end by 2 bases; junction bases not matched to a gene: 2. The CDR3 is 16 amino acids. The CDR3 nucleotides read TGTGCCAGCAGCTTGGGGACAGGAACTGGGGCCAACGTCCTGACTTTC. Its protein is CASSLGTGTGANVLTF.

This clonotype was detected ten times or more. The chain carries TRBV3-1 and TRBJ1-1, with 9 bases identical to TRBD1. CDR3 size: 14 residues. Unmatched junction bases numbered 3, after V lost 3 bases and J lost 4 bases. Germline assignment: CDR1 LGHDT and CDR2 YNNKEL (reference sequence). The CDR3 nucleotides read TGTGCCAGCAGCCATACAGGGGGCTTCACTGAAGCTTTCTTT. Its protein product is CASSHTGGFTEAFF.

This clonotype was seen only a few times. The chain joins TRBV7-9 to TRBJ2-1, with 7 bases aligning to TRBD2. Germline CDR1 reads SEHNR; CDR2 reads FQNEAQ (reference sequence). V gave up 8 bases and J gave up 8 bases; unmatched junction bases: 9. The CDR3 sequence is 13 residues long. CDR3 in amino acids: CASFPAGVHEQFF. The CDR3 region has the DNA TGTGCCAGCTTCCCCGCGGGAGTCCATGAGCAGTTCTTC.

The chain couples TRBV20-1 to TRBJ1-5; TRBD1 is a possible D gene (6 bases). The CDR3 sequence is 17 residues long. The V gene lost 3 bases and the J gene lost 0 bases, with 18 bases spanning the gap. Per the germline V gene, CDR1 is DFQATT and CDR2 is SNEGSKA (reference sequence). The CDR3 region has the DNA TGCAGTGCTAGCGGGGGGGGCCAGGGGTATAGCAATCAGCCCCAGCATTTT. Residues: CSASGGGQGYSNQPQHF.